This record covers a single TCR beta chain. TCRdb reprocessed the PCR reads using MiXCR. The table records more than 10,000 clones, 26% of them present only once. All patients were untreated before thyroid surgery. These data belong to a study of metastatic and nonmetastatic thyroid tumors. Germline assignment: CDR1 LGHNA and CDR2 YSLEER. V was cut by 1 base and J by 1 base, with 7 bases left in between. CDR3 length: 14 amino acids. Sequenced sample: tumor tissue. This receptor was identified in a female donor with papillary thyroid cancer or a benign thyroid nodule (not recorded which). Some clones in this sample may be carry-over from other donors' samples. The V call is TRBV4-3, the J call TRBJ1-2; the D is unclear. CDR3: CASSQASDNYGYTF. The CDR3 bases are TGCGCCAGCAGCCAAGCGTCTGATAACTATGGCTACACCTTC.